This TCR beta chain was captured by sequencing in a study of Graves' ophthalmopathy and Graves' hyperthyroidism. This clonotype was seen ten or more times. RNA transcripts provided the template for amplifying TCR beta CDR3 regions. The first-round RT-PCR employed HTBI primers together with the Qiagen OneStep RT-PCR kit. A multiplex PCR was then performed as the second round. MiXCR was run by TCRdb on the multiplex PCR reads, yielding one entry per CDR3 protein. The table lists roughly 700,000 distinct CDR3 sequences, 40% of them singletons. V lost 2 bases and J lost 4, with 8 bases in between. CDR1 and CDR2 from the germline V gene are SEHNR and FQNEAQ (reference sequence). This CDR3 has 13 residues.

The rearrangement joins TRBV7-9 to TRBJ1-1; tentatively, D is TRBD1 (5 bases). The specimen sequenced was peripheral blood. This receptor was obtained from an adult man with Graves' ophthalmopathy. The CDR3 sequence: CASSLHRGTEAFF. Here the CDR3 DNA reads TGTGCCAGCAGCTTACATAGGGGCACTGAAGCTTTCTTT.